The sequence of this T cell receptor beta chain was determined in a study of CD8+CD57+ T cells in acquired aplastic anemia (dated by TCRdb to 2016 to 2019). For context, the study as a whole: On average, sorted CD4+ and CD8+ cells yielded about 3 ug of extracted DNA, with a range of roughly 0.17 to 30 ug. An average of approximately 9.8 million reads for CD4+ cells and 11.0 million reads for CD8+ cells was obtained from healthy donor samples.

TCR repertoires of sorted CD4+ and CD8+ blood T cells from severe aplastic anemia patients and healthy subjects were deep-sequenced in the study. Ficoll-Paque density gradient centrifugation was used to isolate peripheral blood mononuclear cells. CD4+ and CD8+ T cells were sorted by FACS or magnetic beads before DNA extraction. As regards this clonotype: The antigen it recognizes is unknown. Per-nucleotide qualities are absent, and no much larger clonotype sits a single base away.

Points the paper makes about the study in general: Between patients and healthy controls, no significant difference in CD8+ Simpson's diversity was found (P=0.060). About 30 CD8+ CDR3 sequences were found in both patients and controls but appeared to be highly expressed in patients and within the immunodominant clones of the patients.

Profiling of TCR beta VDJ combinations and CDR3 sequences used genomic DNA as the template. An Illumina HiSeq 2000 was the platform used for TCR repertoire sequencing. From the authors' description of their analysis: Repertoire assessment relied on Simpson's diversity index, CDR3 size and DJ length profiles, and TRBV/TRBJ rearrangement plots. Whichever DNA sequence was most abundant in the deep sequencing data was defined as the immunodominant clone. CDR3 amino acid sequences were screened for sharing across subjects and compared with published repertoires and the VDJdb database. The public reads were reprocessed in TCRdb via fastp at Q25 and MiXCR, keeping in-frame beta chains. CDR3 protein duplicates are merged, each entry listing the most common genes and DNA. The V and J calls and clone size come from TCRdb's table, not from the authors' own analysis. The sample records around 140,000 distinct CDR3 sequences, less than 45% of which are singletons. The ten largest account for 8% to 9.5% of the sample.

This sequence was found in a human donor in good health, serving as a control. The sequenced material came from sorted CD4+, CD8+, or CD8+CD57+ T cells (not recorded which) from PBMCs.

CDR3 region: CASSPPGSGRAREQFF. The nucleotides read TGTGCCAGCTCACCACCCGGTAGCGGGAGGGCCCGTGAGCAGTTCTTC. The sequence joins TRBV18 to TRBJ2-1; TRBD2 matches 11 bases in the middle. V lost 0 bases and J lost 9 bases, and the count of bases not matched to a germline gene is 7. The germline V gene yields KGHSH for CDR1 and LQKENI for CDR2. The CDR3 numbers 16 residues from cysteine through phenylalanine. The read is trimmed to its CDR3 DNA, 48 bases read in frame from base 1.